These 24 T cell receptor beta chains share one sample of origin, sequenced in a study of early T cells in non-severe SARS-CoV-2 infection. MiXCR, applied by TCRdb to the 5' RACE reads, yields one record per CDR3 protein. The table records over 30,000 distinct CDR3 sequences, about 3.8% of them present only once. Sequences were obtained from whole blood. Source of these receptors: an adult who was a healthcare worker with PCR-confirmed SARS-CoV-2 infection or an uninfected control (not recorded which).

There are a few counts of this clonotype. This rearrangement joins TRBV29-1 to TRBJ2-7; 12 nucleotides agree with TRBD1. Germline CDR1 reads SQVTM; CDR2 reads ANQGSEA. The CDR3 runs 12 residues. J was trimmed by 6 bases and V by 7 bases; bases with no gene match: 4. The CDR3 nucleotides read TGCAGCGCCGGGACAGGGGGCGCCGAGCAGTACTTC. Translated, it gives CSAGTGGAEQYF.

This clonotype was counted at least ten times. The V and J genes are TRBV10-3 and TRBJ1-2; 8 bases map to TRBD1. Germline V gives CDR1 ENHRY, CDR2 SYGVKD. The CDR3 length is 13 residues. V was pared by 2 bases and J by 10 bases, with 6 bases of the junction left unmatched. The chain's CDR3 is CAISETQGGAYTF. DNA for the CDR3: TGTGCCATCAGTGAGACACAGGGGGGAGCCTACACCTTC.

This clonotype was counted many times. This chain uses TRBV5-6 with TRBJ2-4; either TRBD1 or TRBD2 may supply D (6 bases each). Germline-derived CDR1 and CDR2 are SGHDT and YYEEEE. This CDR3 region has 16 residues. Trimming took 3 bases from V and 8 from J, leaving 21 bases between them. CDR3 bases: TGTGCCAGCAGCTCGTCTGCTCTCGGGGGCAGGGACATTCAGTACTTC. Translating it yields CASSSSALGGRDIQYF.

A word on this clonotype: A much larger clone differs from this one at a single base, so this may be a read error. The rearrangement joins TRBV29-1 to TRBJ2-7; D perhaps matches TRBD2 (6 bases). Germline V lookup: CDR1 SQVTM, CDR2 ANQGSEA. This CDR3 is built from 15 residues. V lost 0 bases and J lost 7, with 19 bases in between. The CDR3, as DNA: TGCAGCGTTGAAGAAGGCGGGGTGGCGACGGGTGAGCAGTACTTC. Translation: CSVEEGGVATGEQYF.

V gene TRBV29-1 combines with J gene TRBJ2-5; D perhaps matches TRBD1 (7 bases). In germline, CDR1 is SQVTM, CDR2 ANQGSEA. The CDR3 runs to 12 residues. V lost 4 bases to trimming and J lost 4 bases, with 10 bases between them. Written as DNA, the CDR3 is TGCAGCGTTGTGCAGGGGGGAGAGACCCAGTACTTC. Amino acid sequence: CSVVQGGETQYF. Full variable domain (missing parts from reference TRBV29-1 and TRBJ2-5): SAVISQKPSRDICQRGTSLTIQCQVDSQVTMMFWYRQQPGQSLTLIATANQGSEATYESGFVIDKFPISRPNLTFSTLTVSNMSPEDSSIYLCSVVQGGETQYFGPGTRLLVL.

The table lists this clonotype with many counts. The chain combines TRBV15 with TRBJ2-5, with D uncertain. The CDR3 loop spans 12 amino acids. CDR1 LNHNV and CDR2 YYDKDF come from the germline V gene (reference sequence). V shed 0 bases and J shed 5 bases, with 4 bases lying between them. For the CDR3, the DNA is TGTGCCACCAGCAGAGATCGGGAGACCCAGTACTTC. This translates into CATSRDRETQYF.

This chain connects TRBV18 to TRBJ2-3; possibly TRBD1 for D (6 bases). CDR3 length: 15 amino acids. CDR1 and CDR2 from the germline V gene are KGHSH and LQKENI. The V gene lost 4 bases and the J gene lost 0 bases, with 11 bases spanning the gap. CDR3 coding DNA: TGTGCCAGCTCACGAGGGGGAACTAGCACAGATACGCAGTATTTT. Translation: CASSRGGTSTDTQYF.

In its sample, this clonotype was seen many times. J is TRBJ1-2 and V is TRBV28; unclear D gene. Germline CDR1 MDHEN, CDR2 SYDVKM. The CDR3 is 12 residues long. In DNA form, the CDR3 reads TGTGCTGGCCATTCCTGGAACTATGGCTACACCTTC. It yields the protein CAGHSWNYGYTF.

This clonotype was counted at least ten times. J is TRBJ2-3 and V is TRBV7-2; 9 bases line up with TRBD2. Per the germline V gene, CDR1 is SGHTA and CDR2 is FQGNSA. V lost 5 bases to trimming and J lost 3 bases; unmatched junction nucleotides: 3. This CDR3 has 14 residues. CDR3 DNA: TGTGCCAGCAGCCGGACTAGCGTGACAGATACGCAGTATTTT. It specifies CASSRTSVTDTQYF.

Only a few counts were recorded for this clonotype. This chain links TRBV12-3 or TRBV12-4 with TRBJ1-6; D not resolved. CDR3 length: 16 residues. With 2 bases removed from V and 3 bases from J, the gap between germline ends came to 11 bases. This CDR3 is CASSLSARVYNSPLHF. Here the CDR3 DNA reads TGTGCCAGCAGTTTAAGTGCTCGGGTCTATAATTCACCCCTCCACTTT.

This clonotype showed up many times. The CDR3 is CASSQPGQGHYGYTF. The DNA for the CDR3 is TGTGCCAGCAGTCAGCCGGGACAGGGCCACTATGGCTACACCTTC. The chain uses TRBV12-3 or TRBV12-4 and TRBJ1-2; TRBD1 matches 9 bases. Unmatched junction bases numbered 7, after V lost 5 bases and J lost 3 bases. The CDR3 spans 15 residues.

This clonotype has ten or more counts. The chain recombines TRBV18 with TRBJ2-1; 8 bases agree with TRBD2. V lost 0 bases to trimming and J lost 3 bases; unmatched junction nucleotides: 1. The CDR3 sequence is 15 residues long. In germline, CDR1 is KGHSH, CDR2 LQKENI. CDR3 amino acids: CASSPPSGGYNEQFF. The CDR3 DNA reads as TGTGCCAGCTCACCACCGAGCGGGGGCTACAATGAGCAGTTCTTC.

At least ten counts were recorded for this clonotype. The CDR3: CSVEAGALTSGANVLTF. The CDR3 nucleotides read TGCAGCGTTGAGGCGGGGGCGCTGACTTCCGGGGCCAACGTCCTGACTTTC. The rearrangement joins TRBV29-1 to TRBJ2-6; D may be TRBD2 (7 bases). Germline CDR1 and CDR2: SQVTM and ANQGSEA. The length of the CDR3 is 17 residues. The V end lost 3 bases, the J end lost 4 bases, and 19 bases lay between the germline ends.

There are many counts of this clonotype. The rearrangement joins TRBV25-1 to TRBJ2-5; a possible D gene is TRBD2 (5 bases). The germline V gene encodes CDR1 MGHDK and CDR2 SYGVNS. Deletions cut 0 bases from V and 4 bases from J, with 9 bases between. CDR3 length: 14 amino acids. The CDR3 reads CASSEYGDGETQYF. The DNA of the CDR3 is TGTGCCAGCAGTGAATACGGGGATGGAGAGACCCAGTACTTC.

This clonotype was picked up many times. This sequence joins TRBV20-1 and TRBJ2-1, with a tentative D call TRBD2 (6 bases). The germline V and J ends were trimmed by 4 bases and 12 bases, with 16 bases remaining between them. The CDR3 contains 12 residues. CDR1 and CDR2 (germline): DFQATT, SNEGSKA (reference sequence). CDR3 DNA sequence: TGCAGTGCTATATCGGCTAGCGAGGGGCAGTTCTTC. Amino acids: CSAISASEGQFF.

There are many counts of this clonotype. The chain carries TRBV29-1 and TRBJ2-3; the D is unclear. From germline, CDR1 is SQVTM and CDR2 ANQGSEA. The CDR3 covers 13 residues. Trimming removed 4 bases from V and 2 bases from J, with 10 bases in between. The CDR3 coding sequence is TGCAGCGTTGGAGTGTTAGTCACAGATACGCAGTATTTT. Translation: CSVGVLVTDTQYF.

Many counts were recorded for this clonotype. CDR3 residues: CSASHGRFTDTQYF. As DNA, the CDR3 is TGCAGTGCTAGTCACGGAAGGTTCACAGATACGCAGTATTTT. The chain has TRBV20-1 and TRBJ2-3; D gene ambiguous. V dropped 3 bases and J dropped 2 bases, with 12 bases sitting between them. Germline V CDR1 and CDR2: DFQATT, SNEGSKA (reference sequence). The CDR3 consists of 14 residues.

This clonotype was seen repeatedly, ten times or more. The genes are TRBV27 and TRBJ2-7; a weak D match, TRBD2 (6 bases). This CDR3 comprises 12 residues. V lost 5 bases, J lost 7 bases, and 12 bases lay in between. Germline V lookup: CDR1 MNHEY, CDR2 SMNVEV (reference sequence). The CDR3 is CASSINGGEQYF. The CDR3 DNA reads TGTGCCAGCAGTATCAACGGAGGGGAGCAGTACTTC.

This clonotype has ten or more counts. J is TRBJ2-7 and V is TRBV6-1; TRBD1 matches at 7 bases. Germline V CDR1 and CDR2: MNHNS, SASEGT. This CDR3 has 12 amino acids. J gave up 5 bases and V 7 bases, and 5 bases lay outside the gene matches. The CDR3 loop is CASINTGDEQYF. CDR3 coding DNA: TGTGCCAGCATCAACACAGGGGACGAGCAGTACTTC.

This clonotype was seen ten or more times. V and J are TRBV7-2 and TRBJ1-2, with D unclear. V was pared by 5 bases and J by 4 bases, with 17 bases between. Germline V lookup: CDR1 SGHTA, CDR2 FQGNSA. The CDR3 is 15 residues long. CDR3 nucleotide sequence: TGTGCCAGCAGCCAAATCCGGGAGTCCCTCTATGGCTACACCTTC. This sequence encodes CASSQIRESLYGYTF.

The sample holds many counts of this clonotype. The J gene is TRBJ2-7, the V gene TRBV20-1; no reliable D call. The CDR3 consists of 13 residues. From germline, CDR1 is DFQATT and CDR2 SNEGSKA (reference sequence). The V gene lost 0 bases and the J gene lost 3 bases, with 9 bases spanning the gap. CDR3: CSARDGHNYEQYF. The CDR3 DNA reads TGCAGTGCTAGAGACGGCCATAACTACGAGCAGTACTTC.

This clonotype was counted at least ten times. The genes are TRBV11-2 and TRBJ1-5, with D tentatively TRBD1 (6 bases). Germline values: CDR1 SGHAT, CDR2 FQNNGV. V was trimmed by 4 bases and J by 2 bases, leaving 9 bases between them. This CDR3 has 14 amino acids. The CDR3 DNA reads TGTGCCAGCAGCTCGGCAGGGGGCAATCAGCCCCAGCATTTT. Translating it yields CASSSAGGNQPQHF.

This clonotype ranks as medium-sized. The chain combines TRBV10-3 with TRBJ2-2, with TRBD2 matching 10 bases. The trim removed 6 bases at V and 5 bases at J, leaving 3 bases unmatched. CDR3 size: 14 residues. Germline V gene data show CDR1 as ENHRY and CDR2 as SYGVKD. The CDR3 reads CAIRTSGPTGELFF. CDR3 bases: TGTGCCATCAGGACTAGCGGGCCGACCGGGGAGCTGTTTTTT.

In this sample, this clonotype turned up many times. This chain links TRBV12-3 or TRBV12-4 with TRBJ1-1, with D hard to call. The CDR3 has 16 amino acids. Trimming shortened V by 6 bases and J by 5 bases, and 22 bases separated the two germline ends. The CDR3 coding sequence is TGTGCCAGCAGCAATAATCCCACTCCTTTCGGAACTGAAGCTTTCTTT. Protein sequence: CASSNNPTPFGTEAFF.